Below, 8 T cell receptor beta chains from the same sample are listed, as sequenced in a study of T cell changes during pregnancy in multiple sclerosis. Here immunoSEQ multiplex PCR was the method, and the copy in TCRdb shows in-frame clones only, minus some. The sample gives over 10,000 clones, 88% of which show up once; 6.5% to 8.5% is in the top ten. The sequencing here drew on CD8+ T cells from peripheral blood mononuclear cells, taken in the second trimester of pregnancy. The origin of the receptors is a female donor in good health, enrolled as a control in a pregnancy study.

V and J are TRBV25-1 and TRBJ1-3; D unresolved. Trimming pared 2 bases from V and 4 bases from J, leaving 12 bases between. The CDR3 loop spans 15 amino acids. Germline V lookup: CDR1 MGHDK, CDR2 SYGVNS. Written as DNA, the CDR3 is TGTGCCAGCAGTGAACCCACGAAGGAGGGAAACACCATATATTTT. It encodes CASSEPTKEGNTIYF. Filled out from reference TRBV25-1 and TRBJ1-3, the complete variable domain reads EADIYQTPRYLVIGTGKKITLECSQTMGHDKMYWYQQDPGMELHLIHYSYGVNSTEKGDLSSESTVSRIRTEHFPLTLESARPSHTSQYLCASSEPTKEGNTIYFGEGSWLTVV.

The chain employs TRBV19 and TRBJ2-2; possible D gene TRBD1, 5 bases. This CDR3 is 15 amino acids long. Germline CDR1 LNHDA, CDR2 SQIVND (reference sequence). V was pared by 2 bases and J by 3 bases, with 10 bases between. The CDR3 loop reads CASSIITGYTGELFF. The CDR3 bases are TGTGCCAGTAGTATAATAACAGGCTACACCGGGGAGCTGTTTTTT.

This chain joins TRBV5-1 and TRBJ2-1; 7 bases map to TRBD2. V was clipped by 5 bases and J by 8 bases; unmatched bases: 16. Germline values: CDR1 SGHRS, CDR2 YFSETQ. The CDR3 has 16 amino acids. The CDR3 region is CASRSVSGTNGDEQFF. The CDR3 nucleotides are TGCGCCAGCAGGTCGGTCAGCGGGACGAATGGTGATGAGCAGTTCTTC.

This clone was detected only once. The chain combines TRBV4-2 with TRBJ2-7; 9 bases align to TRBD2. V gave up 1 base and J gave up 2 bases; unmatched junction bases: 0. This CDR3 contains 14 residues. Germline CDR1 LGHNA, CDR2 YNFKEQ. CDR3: CASSQGTSAYEQYF. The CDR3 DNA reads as TGTGCCAGCAGCCAAGGGACTAGCGCCTACGAGCAGTACTTC.

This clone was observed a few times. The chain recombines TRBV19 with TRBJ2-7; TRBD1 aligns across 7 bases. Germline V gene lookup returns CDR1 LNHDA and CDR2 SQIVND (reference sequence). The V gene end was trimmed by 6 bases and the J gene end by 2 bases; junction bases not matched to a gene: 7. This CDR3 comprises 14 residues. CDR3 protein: CASSLGQYPYEQYF. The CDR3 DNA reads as TGTGCCAGTAGCCTGGGACAGTACCCCTACGAGCAGTACTTC.

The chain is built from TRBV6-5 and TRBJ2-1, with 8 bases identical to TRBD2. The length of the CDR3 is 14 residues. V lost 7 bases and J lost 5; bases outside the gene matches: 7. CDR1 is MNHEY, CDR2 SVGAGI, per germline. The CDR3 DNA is TGTGCCAGCAATAGCGGGGCGGACGACAATGAGCAGTTCTTC. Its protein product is CASNSGADDNEQFF.

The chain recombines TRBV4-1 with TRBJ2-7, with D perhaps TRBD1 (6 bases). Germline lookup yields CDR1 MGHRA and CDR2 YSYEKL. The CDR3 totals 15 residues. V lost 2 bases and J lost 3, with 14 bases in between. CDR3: CASSQQRSDSYEQYF. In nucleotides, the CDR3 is TGCGCCAGCAGCCAACAACGGTCGGACAGCTACGAGCAGTACTTC.

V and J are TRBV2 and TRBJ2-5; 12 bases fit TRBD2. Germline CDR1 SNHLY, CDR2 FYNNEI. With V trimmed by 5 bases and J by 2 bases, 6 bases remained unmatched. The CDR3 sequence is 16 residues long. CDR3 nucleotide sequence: TGTGCCAGCAGTCCTCTAGCGGGGGGGGAACAAGAGACCCAGTACTTC. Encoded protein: CASSPLAGGEQETQYF.